The 12 T cell receptor beta chains in this list originate from one sample, sequenced in a study of graft-versus-host responses after intestinal transplantation. What these receptors recognize is not known. Profiling relied on immunoSEQ multiplex PCR, and the TCRdb table lists in-frame clones only, not all of them. The sample contains some 120,000 clones, 93% of which appear only once. The source material was unstimulated CD8+ T cells sorted from spleen or lymph node cells, sampled before transplant. These receptors came from a human donor who was the organ donor for an intestinal transplant.

The V gene is TRBV25-1, the J gene TRBJ1-4; D gene unclear. Germline V gives CDR1 MGHDK, CDR2 SYGVNS. Trimming removed 3 bases at V and 7 bases at J, with 9 bases between. The CDR3 loop spans 13 amino acids. The CDR3 DNA is TGTGCCAGCAGTGAGAGGTCGGGTGAAAAACTGTTTTTT. Its translation is CASSERSGEKLFF. The variable domain in full, completed from reference TRBV25-1 and TRBJ1-4, reads EADIYQTPRYLVIGTGKKITLECSQTMGHDKMYWYQQDPGMELHLIHYSYGVNSTEKGDLSSESTVSRIRTEHFPLTLESARPSHTSQYLCASSERSGEKLFFGSGTQLSVL.

V gene TRBV14 combines with J gene TRBJ2-7; no clear D gene. V gave up 4 bases and J gave up 3 bases, with 10 bases separating them. The CDR3 covers 13 residues. CDR1 and CDR2 from the germline V gene are SGHDN and FVKESK. The CDR3 region is CASSLGLLYEQYF. CDR3 coding DNA: TGTGCCAGCAGCCTCGGCCTACTCTACGAGCAGTACTTC. The full variable domain, its missing parts supplied by reference TRBV14 and TRBJ2-7, is EAGVTQFPSHSVIEKGQTVTLRCDPISGHDNLYWYRRVMGKEIKFLLHFVKESKQDESGMPNNRFLAERTGGTYSTLKVQPAELEDSGVYFCASSLGLLYEQYFGPGTRLTVT.

The V and J genes are TRBV30 and TRBJ2-3; possible D gene TRBD2, 5 bases. Per germline, CDR1 GTSNPN and CDR2 SVGIG (reference sequence). Trimming stripped 4 bases from V and 0 bases from J, with 14 bases between. This CDR3 has 15 amino acids. CDR3 DNA sequence: TGTGCCTGGATTACGTTAGCGTTCAGCACAGATACGCAGTATTTT. Encoded protein: CAWITLAFSTDTQYF.

V gene TRBV6-1 combines with J gene TRBJ2-3; D is unclear. Trimming removed 9 bases at V and 0 bases at J, with 10 bases between. There are 13 residues in the CDR3. Germline V gives CDR1 MNHNS, CDR2 SASEGT. CDR3 protein: CARKGGSTDTQYF. In DNA form, the CDR3 reads TGTGCCAGGAAAGGCGGCAGCACAGATACGCAGTATTTT.

In this sample, this clone turned up a few times. The chain is built from TRBV6-5 and TRBJ1-3; no definite D call. V was trimmed by 8 bases and J by 0 bases, leaving 11 bases between them. Germline CDR1 is MNHEY and CDR2 is SVGAGI. This CDR3 spans 14 amino acids. The CDR3 here is CASQALSSGNTIYF. The CDR3 DNA is TGTGCCAGCCAGGCACTCAGCTCTGGAAACACCATATATTTT.

This clone was found once. The chain uses TRBV28 and TRBJ1-1; D gene ambiguous. Germline-derived CDR1 and CDR2 are MDHEN and SYDVKM. The ends were cut back, 6 bases at V and 5 bases at J, with 13 bases in the middle. The CDR3 totals 13 residues. CDR3 residues: CASSLARTTEAFF. The CDR3, as DNA: TGTGCCAGCAGCCTCGCCAGAACGACTGAAGCTTTCTTT.

The chain joins TRBV4-1 to TRBJ1-5; D is possibly TRBD1 (6 bases). The germline V gene has CDR1 MGHRA and CDR2 YSYEKL. This CDR3 has 15 residues. V lost 4 bases, J lost 7 bases, and 17 bases lay in between. The CDR3 DNA reads as TGCGCCAGCAGCCTGGATGCGGGGGCGCAACAGCCCCAGCATTTT. This sequence encodes CASSLDAGAQQPQHF.

The chain couples TRBV4-3 to TRBJ1-2; the match to TRBD1 covers 7 bases. CDR1 LGHNA and CDR2 YSLEER come from the germline V gene. V lost 5 bases, J lost 2 bases, and 14 bases stayed unmatched. CDR3 length: 17 residues. CDR3 residues: CASSDLDRQGQNYGYTF. CDR3 bases: TGCGCCAGCAGCGACCTCGACCGACAGGGACAAAACTATGGCTACACCTTC.

This chain uses TRBV15 with TRBJ1-2; D perhaps matches TRBD1 (6 bases). V dropped 4 bases and J dropped 4 bases, with 13 bases sitting between them. The length of the CDR3 is 14 residues. Germline CDR1 LNHNV, CDR2 YYDKDF (reference sequence). The CDR3 loop reads CATSMETGLYGYTF. The CDR3 bases are TGTGCCACCAGCATGGAGACAGGACTCTATGGCTACACCTTC.

This chain uses TRBV27 with TRBJ2-1; no clear D gene. V lost 2 bases, J lost 6 bases, and 8 bases lay in between. Germline CDR1 MNHEY, CDR2 SMNVEV (reference sequence). CDR3 size: 13 residues. CDR3 sequence reads: CASSLQAGNEQFF. CDR3 in DNA: TGTGCCAGCAGTTTACAAGCAGGCAATGAGCAGTTCTTC.

The V call is TRBV19, the J call TRBJ1-5; 7 bases line up with TRBD1. Germline values: CDR1 LNHDA, CDR2 SQIVND (reference sequence). J was trimmed by 3 bases and V by 5 bases; bases with no gene match: 10. CDR3 length: 16 amino acids. The chain's CDR3 is CASSFGQEEANQPQHF. The CDR3 DNA follows: TGTGCCAGTAGTTTCGGACAGGAGGAGGCCAATCAGCCCCAGCATTTT. Looking up the rest from reference TRBV19 and TRBJ1-5 gives the full variable domain: DGGITQSPKYLFRKEGQNVTLSCEQNLNHDAMYWYRQDPGQGLRLIYYSQIVNDFQKGDIAEGYSVSREKKESFPLTVTSAQKNPTAFYLCASSFGQEEANQPQHFGDGTRLSIL.

This chain uses TRBV5-6 with TRBJ2-1; D is undetermined. The CDR3 length is 15 residues. The ends were cut back, 0 bases at V and 2 bases at J, with 9 bases in the middle. The germline V gene encodes CDR1 SGHDT and CDR2 YYEEEE. CDR3 sequence reads: CASSLAARTYNEQFF. The CDR3 DNA reads as TGTGCCAGCAGCTTGGCCGCGAGAACCTACAATGAGCAGTTCTTC. Full variable domain (remainder filled in from reference TRBV5-6 and TRBJ2-1): DAGVTQSPTHLIKTRGQQVTLRCSPKSGHDTVSWYQQALGQGPQFIFQYYEEEERQRGNFPDRFSGHQFPNYSSELNVNALLLGDSALYLCASSLAARTYNEQFFGPGTRLTVL.